Given below is one T cell receptor beta chain in context. The assay was immunoSEQ multiplex PCR, and TCRdb's table has in-frame clones only and misses some. This table holds under 200,000 clones, about 85% found once. The trim removed 2 bases at V and 3 bases at J, leaving 5 bases unmatched. CDR3 length equals 14 residues. CDR1 and CDR2 from the germline V gene are GTSNPN and SVGIG (reference sequence). The data derive from a study of blood T cell repertoires in COVID-19. About the study: From T cells, B-cell-depleted T cells, or PBMCs came the material, which was cDNA or gDNA.

The TCR comes from a woman older than 75 with acute or convalescent COVID-19. Source material: peripheral blood. The gene calls are TRBV30 and TRBJ2-7, with 9 bases that match TRBD1. The CDR3 DNA follows: TGTGCCTGGAGTCGTCCGGGACAGGGCTACGAGCAGTACTTC. The encoded protein is CAWSRPGQGYEQYF.